The T cell receptor beta chain under discussion was sequenced for a study of early T cells in non-severe SARS-CoV-2 infection. Looking at the study overall: Chains stayed unpaired after sequencing of bulk RNA from unsorted whole blood.

The CDR3 totals 11 residues. Between the trimmed V and J ends, which lost 7 bases and 6 bases, there was a span of 8 bases. TCRdb re-analysed the 5' RACE reads in MiXCR, keeping a single row per CDR3 protein. The data show 56,000 or so distinct CDR3 sequences, more than 12% seen once. The starting material was whole blood, obtained at baseline. This sequence was found in an adult who was a healthcare worker with PCR-confirmed SARS-CoV-2 infection or an uninfected control (not recorded which). This rearrangement joins TRBV12-3 or TRBV12-4 to TRBJ2-3; no clear D gene. The CDR3, as DNA: TGTGCCAGCAAGCTTGGGGATACGCAGTATTTT. Its protein is CASKLGDTQYF.